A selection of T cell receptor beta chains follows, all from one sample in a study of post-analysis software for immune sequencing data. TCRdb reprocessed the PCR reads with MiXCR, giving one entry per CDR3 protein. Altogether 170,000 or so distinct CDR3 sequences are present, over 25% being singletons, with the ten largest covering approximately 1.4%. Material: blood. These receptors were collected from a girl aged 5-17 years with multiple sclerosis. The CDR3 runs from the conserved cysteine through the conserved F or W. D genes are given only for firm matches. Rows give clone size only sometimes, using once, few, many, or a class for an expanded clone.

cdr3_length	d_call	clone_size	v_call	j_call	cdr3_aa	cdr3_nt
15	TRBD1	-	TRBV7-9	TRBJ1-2	CTSSTGQASFYGYTF	TGTACCAGCAGCACAGGACAGGCGTCTTTCTATGGCTACACCTTC
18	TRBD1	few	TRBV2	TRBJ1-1	CASSEAYEGAWMNTEAFF	TGTGCCAGCAGTGAAGCATATGAGGGGGCCTGGATGAACACTGAAGCTTTCTTT
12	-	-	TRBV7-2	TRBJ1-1	CASSLSWTEAFF	TGTGCCAGCAGCTTATCGTGGACTGAAGCTTTCTTT
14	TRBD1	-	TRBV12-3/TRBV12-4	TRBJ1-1	CASSEGAANTEAFF	TGTGCCAGCAGTGAGGGGGCAGCGAACACTGAAGCTTTCTTT
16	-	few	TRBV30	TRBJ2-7	CACSSPSLGARHEQYF	TGTGCCTGTTCTAGCCCCAGTCTGGGGGCTCGTCACGAGCAGTACTTC
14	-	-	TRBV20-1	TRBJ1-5	CSVTNGAVNQPQHF	TGCAGTGTCACCAATGGAGCGGTCAATCAGCCCCAGCATTTT
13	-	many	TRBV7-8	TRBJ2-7	CASSPDSSYEQYF	TGTGCCAGCAGCCCGGACTCGAGCTACGAGCAGTACTTC
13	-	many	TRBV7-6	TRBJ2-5	CASSLNSGETQYF	TGTGCCAGCAGCTTAAACAGCGGAGAGACCCAGTACTTC
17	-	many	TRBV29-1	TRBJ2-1	CSVGRGSGRSRNNEQFF	TGCAGCGTTGGCCGGGGGTCGGGTAGGTCTAGAAACAATGAGCAGTTCTTC
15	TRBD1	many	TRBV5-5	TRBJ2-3	CASSWDRGSTDTQYF	TGTGCCAGCAGCTGGGACAGGGGTAGCACAGATACGCAGTATTTT
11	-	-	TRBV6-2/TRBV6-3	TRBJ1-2	CASSDNYGYTF	TGTGCCAGCAGTGACAACTATGGCTACACCTTC
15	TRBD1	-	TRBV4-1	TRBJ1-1	CASSQEGSGGTEAFF	TGCGCCAGCAGCCAAGAGGGTTCAGGGGGCACTGAAGCTTTCTTT
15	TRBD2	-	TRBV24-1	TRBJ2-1	CATSDATSYSGEQFF	TGTGCCACCAGTGATGCGACTAGCTACTCGGGGGAGCAGTTCTTC
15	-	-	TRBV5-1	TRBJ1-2	CASSPVLSGPYGYTF	TGCGCCAGCAGCCCAGTGTTATCAGGCCCCTATGGCTACACCTTC
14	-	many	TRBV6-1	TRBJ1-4	CASSAGRDIEKLFF	TGTGCCAGCAGTGCTGGCAGGGATATCGAAAAACTGTTTTTT
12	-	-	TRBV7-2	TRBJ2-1	CASSPNGNEQFF	TGTGCCAGCAGCCCAAATGGGAATGAGCAGTTCTTC
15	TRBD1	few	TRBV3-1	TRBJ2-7	CASSPGQGWSYEQYF	TGTGCCAGCAGCCCCGGACAGGGGTGGTCCTACGAGCAGTACTTC
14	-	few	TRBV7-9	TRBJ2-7	CATDRAESYNEQYF	TGTGCCACCGACCGAGCGGAATCCTACAATGAGCAGTACTTC
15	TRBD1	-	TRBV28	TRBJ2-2	CASTVQGVRDGELFF	TGTGCCAGCACCGTCCAGGGGGTCCGCGACGGGGAGCTGTTTTTT
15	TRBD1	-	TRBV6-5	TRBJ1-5	CASSYTGQGGQPQHF	TGTGCCAGCAGTTACACTGGACAGGGAGGTCAGCCCCAGCATTTT
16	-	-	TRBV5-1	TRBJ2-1	CASSLVVTGELNEQFF	TGTGCCAGCAGCTTGGTGGTGACTGGCGAGCTTAATGAGCAGTTCTTC
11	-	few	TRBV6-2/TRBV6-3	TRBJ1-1	CASSRGTEAFF	TGTGCCAGCAGTAGAGGCACTGAAGCTTTCTTT
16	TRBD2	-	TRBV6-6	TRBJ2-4	CASITASGTRENIQYF	TGTGCCAGCATCACCGCTAGCGGGACAAGAGAAAACATTCAGTACTTC
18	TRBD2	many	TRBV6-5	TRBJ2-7	CASSYEGPGLADTYEQYF	TGTGCCAGCAGTTACGAGGGACCTGGACTAGCGGATACCTACGAGCAGTACTTC
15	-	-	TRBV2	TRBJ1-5	CASSGGGREKQPQHF	TGTGCCAGCAGTGGGGGAGGCAGGGAGAAGCAGCCCCAGCATTTT
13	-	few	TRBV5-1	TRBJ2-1	CASSLDEGVEQFF	TGCGCCAGCAGCTTGGACGAGGGGGTAGAGCAGTTCTTC
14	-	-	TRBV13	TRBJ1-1	CASSPGHVNTEAFF	TGTGCCAGCAGCCCGGGACATGTGAACACTGAAGCTTTCTTT
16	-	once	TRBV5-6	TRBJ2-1	CASSRPLGYLRSEQFF	TGTGCCAGCAGCCGGCCCTTGGGCTACCTACGCAGTGAGCAGTTCTTC
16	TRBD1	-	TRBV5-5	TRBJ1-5	CASSLGDRGRNQPQHF	TGTGCCAGCAGCTTGGGGGACAGGGGGCGCAATCAGCCCCAGCATTTT
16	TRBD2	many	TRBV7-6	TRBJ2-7	CASSFGLAGASYEQYF	TGTGCCAGCAGCTTCGGACTAGCGGGAGCGTCCTACGAGCAGTACTTC
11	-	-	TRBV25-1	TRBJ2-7	CASSGYYEQYF	TGTGCCAGCAGCGGCTACTACGAGCAGTACTTC
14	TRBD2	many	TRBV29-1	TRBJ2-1	CSGQLAFTYNEQFF	TGCAGCGGCCAACTAGCGTTCACCTACAATGAGCAGTTCTTC
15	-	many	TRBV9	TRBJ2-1	CASTPRTEAYNEQFF	TGTGCCAGCACCCCGCGGACGGAAGCCTACAATGAGCAGTTCTTC
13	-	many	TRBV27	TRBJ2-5	CASSLRGWETQYF	TGTGCCAGCAGTCTTAGGGGGTGGGAGACCCAGTACTTC
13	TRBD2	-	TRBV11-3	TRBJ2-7	CASSSVSGGEQYF	TGTGCCAGCAGCTCAGTTAGCGGGGGCGAGCAGTACTTC
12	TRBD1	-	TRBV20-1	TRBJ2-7	CRAGQGALEQYF	TGCAGGGCTGGACAGGGGGCGCTTGAGCAGTACTTC
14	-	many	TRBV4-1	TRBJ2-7	CASSQGGSPYEQYF	TGCGCCAGCAGCCAAGGCGGGTCTCCCTACGAGCAGTACTTC
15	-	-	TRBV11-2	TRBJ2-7	CASSWGQDHLYEQYF	TGTGCCAGCAGCTGGGGGCAGGATCATCTCTACGAGCAGTACTTC
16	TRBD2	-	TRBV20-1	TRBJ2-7	CSARDQLAGILDEQYF	TGCAGTGCTAGAGATCAACTAGCGGGGATTCTAGACGAGCAGTACTTC
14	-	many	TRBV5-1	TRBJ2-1	CASSPAAPSNEQFF	TGCGCCAGCAGCCCGGCGGCCCCTAGCAATGAGCAGTTCTTC
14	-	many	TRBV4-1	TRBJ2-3	CASSRLLDTDTQYF	TGCGCCAGCAGCCGCTTACTAGACACAGATACGCAGTATTTT